The 17 T cell receptor beta chains in this list originate from one sample, sequenced in a study of CD8 T cells in ankylosing spondylitis (dated 2017 in TCRdb). The library was built by means of 5' RACE. The reads were generated on an Illumina HiSeq 2500. The raw public reads went through TCRdb reprocessing: fastp at Q25, MiXCR clone calling, in-frame beta chains kept. Rows with a matching CDR3 protein are joined into one entry that keeps the most common DNA and genes. The table for this sample lists around 340,000 distinct CDR3 sequences; roughly 20% of them were counted only once. About an eighth of the sample is in the top ten clones. Sequencing was done on a sample of blood, either unsorted or a sorted T cell fraction (not recorded which). All receptors come from a male donor with ankylosing spondylitis or in good health (not recorded which).

The genes are TRBV7-8 and TRBJ2-1; 8 bases agree with TRBD2. Germline V gene data show CDR1 as SGHVS and CDR2 as FQNEAQ. J gave up 3 bases and V 4 bases, and 8 bases lay outside the gene matches. This CDR3 comprises 16 residues. The CDR3 loop is CASSSWGSGDYNEQFF. The DNA for the CDR3 is TGTGCCAGCAGCTCATGGGGTAGCGGGGACTACAATGAGCAGTTCTTC.

Only a few counts were recorded for this clonotype. The chain couples TRBV6-5 to TRBJ2-7, with 11 bases lining up with TRBD2. The CDR3 has 15 residues. V was pared by 0 bases and J by 4 bases, with 2 bases of the junction left unmatched. CDR1 and CDR2 from the germline V gene are MNHEY and SVGAGI. The CDR3 nucleotides are TGTGCCAGCAGTTACTCGCGGACTAGCGGGTACGAGCAGTACTTC. Its translation is CASSYSRTSGYEQYF.

The CDR3 reads CASSPRHAYEQYF. The CDR3 DNA is TGTGCCAGTAGTCCTAGGCATGCCTACGAGCAGTACTTC. V is TRBV19 and J is TRBJ2-7; D uncertain. This CDR3 is 13 amino acids long. CDR1 and CDR2 (germline): LNHDA, SQIVND (reference sequence). The germline V and J ends were trimmed by 5 bases and 2 bases, with 10 bases remaining between them.

The chain is built from TRBV28 and TRBJ2-7; D is uncertain. CDR1 and CDR2 from the germline V gene are MDHEN and SYDVKM. The V end was cut by 3 bases, the J end by 2 bases, with 11 bases between. The CDR3 length is 14 residues. The CDR3 nucleotides are TGTGCCAGCAGTTTGGATCGTCCCCCCTACGAGCAGTACTTC. Its protein product is CASSLDRPPYEQYF.

The table lists this clonotype with a few counts. The V gene is TRBV12-3 or TRBV12-4, the J gene TRBJ2-1; 8 nucleotides line up with TRBD2. This CDR3 region has 12 residues. The V and J ends lost 6 bases and 10 bases, in that order; junction bases with no gene match: 5. CDR3 nucleotide sequence: TGTGCCAGCAGGCCGGGACTAGGAGAGCAGTTCTTC. It codes for CASRPGLGEQFF.

The chain links TRBV3-1 to TRBJ2-6; 7 bases are shared with TRBD1. The CDR3 consists of 18 residues. V shed 6 bases and J 0 bases; nucleotides not matched to a gene: 11. Germline V gene data show CDR1 as LGHDT and CDR2 as YNNKEL (reference sequence). The CDR3 DNA reads as TGTGCCAGCAGTCCGAGGGGGCAGATCAGCTCTGGGGCCAACGTCCTGACTTTC. Encoded protein: CASSPRGQISSGANVLTF.

This clonotype appeared a few times. J is TRBJ2-7 and V is TRBV10-2; D perhaps matches TRBD1 (6 bases). CDR1 is WSHSY, CDR2 SAAADI, per germline. Trimming stripped 3 bases from V and 6 bases from J, with 21 bases between. The CDR3 has 16 residues. The CDR3 loop is CASSDQGQLTRVEQYF. The CDR3, as DNA: TGCGCCAGCAGTGATCAAGGACAGCTCACCCGGGTCGAGCAGTACTTC.

This clonotype was seen a handful of times. V and J are TRBV7-9 and TRBJ2-1; tentatively, D is TRBD1 or TRBD2 (5 bases each). The V and J ends lost 4 bases and 6 bases respectively, with 16 bases between them. CDR1 is SEHNR and CDR2 is FQNEAQ in the germline V gene (reference sequence). There are 15 residues in the CDR3. As DNA, the CDR3 is TGTGCCAGCAGCTCCGGACGACACGGGACCAATGAGCAGTTCTTC. Amino acid sequence: CASSSGRHGTNEQFF.

The V call is TRBV12-3 or TRBV12-4, the J call TRBJ2-1; D gene unclear. V gave up 1 base and J gave up 8 bases, with 9 bases separating them. The CDR3 loop spans 13 amino acids. The CDR3 DNA reads TGTGCCAGCAGTTTAGGTGTAAGGGATGAGCAGTTCTTC. Protein sequence: CASSLGVRDEQFF.

The chain links TRBV29-1 to TRBJ1-1, with TRBD1 matching 10 bases. The CDR3 extends over 14 amino acids. From germline, CDR1 is SQVTM and CDR2 ANQGSEA. V trimming: 6 bases; J trimming: 0 bases; junction bases outside the gene matches: 4. The CDR3 DNA reads as TGCAGCGTCGGGACAGGGGACTTGAACACTGAAGCTTTCTTT. This translates into CSVGTGDLNTEAFF.

The chain is built from TRBV9 and TRBJ2-6; D is unresolved. Deletions cut 2 bases from V and 2 bases from J, with 8 bases between. Germline CDR1 SGDLS, CDR2 YYNGEE. The CDR3 length is 15 residues. DNA of the CDR3: TGTGCCAGCAGCGTTAGAGAGGCTGGGGCCAACGTCCTGACTTTC. Amino acid sequence: CASSVREAGANVLTF. Combining the CDR3 with reference TRBV9 and TRBJ2-6 gives the whole variable domain DSGVTQTPKHLITATGQRVTLRCSPRSGDLSVYWYQQSLDQGLQFLIQYYNGEERAKGNILERFSAQQFPDLHSELNLSSLELGDSALYFCASSVREAGANVLTFGAGSRLTVL.

The chain carries TRBV4-1 and TRBJ2-7; TRBD2 is a possible D gene (5 bases). Germline-derived CDR1 and CDR2 are MGHRA and YSYEKL. Trimming took off 0 bases at V and 5 bases at J, with 14 bases between the two ends. The CDR3 consists of 15 residues. CDR3 DNA: TGCGCCAGCAGCCAAGAGGGTCGGACTGCCGACGAGCAGTACTTC. This gives the protein CASSQEGRTADEQYF.

The V gene is TRBV28, the J gene TRBJ1-5, with 7 bases lining up with TRBD1. The germline V gene encodes CDR1 MDHEN and CDR2 SYDVKM. The CDR3 spans 13 residues. Unmatched junction bases numbered 5, after V lost 8 bases and J lost 4 bases. The CDR3 bases are TGTGCCAGCGCACAGGGGCAGAATCAGCCCCAGCATTTT. It codes for CASAQGQNQPQHF.

This chain connects TRBV7-2 to TRBJ2-5; TRBD2 agrees at 7 bases. The CDR3 contains 14 residues. Losses at the gene ends were 8 bases for V and 2 bases for J; bases not matched to a gene: 8. Germline V lookup: CDR1 SGHTA, CDR2 FQGNSA. Here the CDR3 DNA reads TGTGCCAGCCCGGAAGCGGGGATACAAGAGACCCAGTACTTC. Translating it yields CASPEAGIQETQYF.

A few counts support this clonotype. The chain recombines TRBV11-2 with TRBJ2-7; D gene uncertain. The CDR3 is 12 amino acids. Trimming stripped 5 bases from V and 5 bases from J, with 10 bases between. Germline lookup yields CDR1 SGHAT and CDR2 FQNNGV. The CDR3: CASSPEVHEQYF. The CDR3 bases are TGTGCCAGCAGCCCAGAGGTCCACGAGCAGTACTTC.

The V gene is TRBV10-3, the J gene TRBJ1-2, with D possibly being TRBD1 (5 bases). V lost 0 bases, J lost 4 bases, and 12 bases lay in between. Looked up from germline, CDR1 is ENHRY and CDR2 is SYGVKD. The CDR3 spans 15 residues. The CDR3 DNA follows: TGTGCCATCAGTGAGTCGTATGGGGGTGGCTATGGCTACACCTTC. Translation gives CAISESYGGGYGYTF.

This clonotype showed up just a few times. This chain uses TRBV11-2 with TRBJ2-7; 10 bases are shared with TRBD1. This CDR3 is 15 amino acids long. After removal of 4 bases from V and 3 bases from J, the junction contained 6 bases not matched to a gene. The germline V gene encodes CDR1 SGHAT and CDR2 FQNNGV. The CDR3 spells CASSSPGQGFYEQYF. The CDR3 coding sequence is TGTGCCAGCAGCTCCCCGGGACAGGGGTTCTACGAGCAGTACTTC.